This T cell receptor beta chain was sequenced during a study of Ad26.COV2.S vaccination and SARS-CoV-2 variants (dated by TCRdb to about 2021). The study in broad terms: Vaccine-arm donors were drawn from COV1001, a multicentre, randomized, double-blind, placebo-controlled phase I-IIa trial of Ad26.COV2.S in healthy adults. Dosing of Ad26.COV2.S was intramuscular, at either 5x10^10 or 1x10^11 viral particles, delivered as one shot or as two shots spaced 56 days apart. TCRbeta repertoire sequencing served as the tool for gauging how specific and how broad the SARS-CoV-2-reactive T cell receptors were following Ad26.COV2.S vaccination. A total of roughly 32 samples were included in the TCR-sequenced set, comprising about 20 Ad26.COV2.S vaccine recipients, 5 placebo recipients and 8 SARS-CoV-2 convalescent individuals. Trial participants were randomized into five groups of five, in which low-dose or high-dose Ad26.COV2.S was given once or twice, or placebo was given on both occasions. Blinding of investigators to trial group allocation was maintained during experiments and outcome assessment.

The immunoSEQ Assay was used to sequence TCRbeta CDR3 regions. After extraction, genomic DNA underwent amplification by bias-controlled multiplex PCR, followed by high-throughput sequencing. Per the original workflow: Collapsing and filtering of sequences were performed to quantify the absolute abundance of each unique TCRbeta CDR3 region. T cell fraction was estimated by normalizing TCRbeta template counts to usable DNA, which was measured by amplifying reference genes present in all nucleated cells. Repertoire TCRs were annotated as SARS-CoV-2-specific by exact matching of V gene, CDR3 amino acid sequence and J gene to a known reactive TCR set. The reference SARS-CoV-2 TCR set was derived from MIRA and filtered for enrichment in COVID-19-positive ImmuneCODE repertoires, a step that removed public or cross-reactive TCRs. Drawing on the MIRA antigens, annotated TCRs were analysed further at the level of specific ORF or position within ORF. Breadth was defined as the number of annotated unique rearrangements divided by the total number of unique productive rearrangements, and depth was defined as the summed frequency of the annotated unique rearrangements. TCR breadth was compared between groups using two-sided Wilcoxon rank-sum tests. Held by TCRdb, this immuneACCESS table contains in-frame sequences only and omits some clones. Under half of the omission traces to an unresolved V gene where checked; the cause of the rest is unknown. The V and J calls and clone size were taken over from that table, and D and trimming were inferred from the DNA. In all, the sample holds 430,000 or so clones, and 89% of those were seen once. The top ten clonotypes cover around 2.5% of the sample.

Regarding this clone: Which antigen it targets is not known. No per-base quality is available; no much larger clone lies one base away.

The sample's treatment or condition, from its label and the paper: some 20 received Ad26.COV2.S at low or high dose, single or two shots; roughly five received placebo; per-sample allocation not given. Repertoires of vaccine and placebo recipients were sequenced from samples taken on day 63 after the first injection. Cohort 1b enrolled 25 to 30 adults aged 18-55 years at a single site in Boston, USA, between 29 July and 7 August 2020. Ad26.COV2.S consisted of a replication-incompetent adenovirus type 26 vector by which a prefusion-stabilized SARS-CoV-2 spike protein from the original Wuhan strain was expressed. Based on the germline V gene (reference sequence), the CDR1 and CDR2 sequences are LNHDA and SQIVND. Reading from cysteine to phenylalanine, the CDR3 counts 14 amino acids. The kept DNA is CDR3 alone, 42 bases in frame from the first base. V and J lose 4 bases and 6 bases, and a span of 13 bases separates them.

Paper-wide results and their limitations: Vaccine and placebo recipients had comparable non-spike TCR breadth, which fits with the vaccine containing only spike. The authors noted that the TCR breadth and depth analyses may have underestimated total T cell responses. Comparing responses between vaccine doses or regimens was not something the study was powered to do. After vaccination, spike-specific CD8+ and CD4+ T cell responses were reported to show substantial breadth. Higher spike-specific TCR breadth was observed in Ad26.COV2.S recipients than in placebo recipients (P = 0.0014).

The chain employs TRBV19 and TRBJ2-1, with the identity of the D gene unclear. This clonotype was sampled from a person between 18 and 65 years old who received the Ad26.COV2.S COVID-19 vaccine or a placebo. The sequences come from peripheral blood, collected in a trial of Ad26.COV2.S vaccine versus placebo. The bases are TGTGCCAGTAGTACTTGGACGGAATTCAATGAGCAGTTCTTC. It translates as CASSTWTEFNEQFF.